This T cell receptor beta chain was identified during a study of human T cells and chemical hapten exposure. TCRdb processed the RACE reads anew with MiXCR; each CDR3 protein has one entry. The sample carries roughly 260,000 distinct CDR3 sequences, about 9% recorded once. Time point specified: pre-sensitization, week 0. The treatment was: therapeutic diphenylcyclopropenone sensitization with weekly scalp DPC. The study's findings and limits: Positively correlated with patch test score were the counts of PT1 expanded TCRs.

CDR1 is DFQATT, CDR2 SNEGSKA, per germline (reference sequence). V gave up 3 bases and J gave up 0 bases, with 10 bases separating them. This CDR3 spans 14 amino acids. This clonotype came up a few times. Its antigen is undetermined. The chain is built from TRBV20-1 and TRBJ2-3; D unclear. Sample: whole blood, taken in connection with sensitization to the hapten diphenylcyclopropenone (DPC). This receptor was taken from a woman aged 40 to 55 with alopecia areata. Some clones in this sample may be carry-over from other donors' samples. The CDR3 DNA sequence: TGCAGTGCTAGCGGAGTCACTAGCACAGATACGCAGTATTTT. This encodes CSASGVTSTDTQYF.